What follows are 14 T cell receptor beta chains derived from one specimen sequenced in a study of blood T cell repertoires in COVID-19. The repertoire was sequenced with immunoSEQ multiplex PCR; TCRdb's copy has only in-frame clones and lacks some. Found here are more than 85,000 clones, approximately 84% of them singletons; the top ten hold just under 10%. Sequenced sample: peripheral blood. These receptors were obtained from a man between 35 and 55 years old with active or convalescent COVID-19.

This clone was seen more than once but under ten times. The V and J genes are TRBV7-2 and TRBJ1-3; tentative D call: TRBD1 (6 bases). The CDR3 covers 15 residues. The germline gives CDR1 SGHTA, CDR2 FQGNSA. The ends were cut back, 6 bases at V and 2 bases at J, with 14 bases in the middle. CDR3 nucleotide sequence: TGTGCCAGCAGTCGTCAGGGGCTGACTGGAAACACCATATATTTT. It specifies CASSRQGLTGNTIYF.

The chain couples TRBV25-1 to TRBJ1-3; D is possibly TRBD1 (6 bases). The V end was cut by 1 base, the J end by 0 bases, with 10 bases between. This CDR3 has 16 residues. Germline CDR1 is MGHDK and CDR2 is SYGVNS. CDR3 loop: CASSEFRGPSGNTIYF. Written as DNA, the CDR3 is TGTGCCAGCAGTGAATTCAGGGGTCCCTCTGGAAACACCATATATTTT.

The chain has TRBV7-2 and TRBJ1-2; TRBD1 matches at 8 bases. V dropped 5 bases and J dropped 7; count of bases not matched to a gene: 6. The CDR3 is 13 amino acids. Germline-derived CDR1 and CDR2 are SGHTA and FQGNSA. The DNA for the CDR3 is TGTGCCAGCAGCAGCCGGACAGGGATTGGCTACACCTTC. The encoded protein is CASSSRTGIGYTF.

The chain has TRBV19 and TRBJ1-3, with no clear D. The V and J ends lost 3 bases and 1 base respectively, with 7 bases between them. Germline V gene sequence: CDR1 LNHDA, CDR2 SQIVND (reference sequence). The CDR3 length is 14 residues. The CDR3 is CASSIGGSGNTIYF. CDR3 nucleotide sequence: TGTGCCAGTAGTATCGGAGGTTCTGGAAACACCATATATTTT.

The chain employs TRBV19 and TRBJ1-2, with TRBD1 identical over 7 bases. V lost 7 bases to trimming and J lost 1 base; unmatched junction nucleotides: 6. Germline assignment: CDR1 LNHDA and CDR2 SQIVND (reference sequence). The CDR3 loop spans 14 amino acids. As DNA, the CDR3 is TGTGCCAGTACCCGGGACAGCCGTAACTATGGCTACACCTTC. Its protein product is CASTRDSRNYGYTF. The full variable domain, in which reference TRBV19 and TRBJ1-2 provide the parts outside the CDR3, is DGGITQSPKYLFRKEGQNVTLSCEQNLNHDAMYWYRQDPGQGLRLIYYSQIVNDFQKGDIAEGYSVSREKKESFPLTVTSAQKNPTAFYLCASTRDSRNYGYTFGSGTRLTVV.

The CDR3 spells CASSLDRNNEQFF. In DNA, the CDR3 is TGTGCCAGCAGCTTGGACAGAAACAATGAGCAGTTCTTC. This chain uses TRBV5-4 with TRBJ2-1, with D unresolved. The germline gives CDR1 SGHNT, CDR2 YYREEE (reference sequence). The CDR3 spans 13 residues. Deletions cut 0 bases from V and 5 bases from J, with 6 bases between.

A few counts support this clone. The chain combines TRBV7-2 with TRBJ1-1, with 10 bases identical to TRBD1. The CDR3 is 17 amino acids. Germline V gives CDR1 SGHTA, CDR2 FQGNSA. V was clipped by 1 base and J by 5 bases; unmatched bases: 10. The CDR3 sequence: CASSLGGQGSRGTEAFF. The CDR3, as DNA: TGTGCCAGCAGCTTAGGGGGACAGGGGTCCAGGGGGACTGAAGCTTTCTTT.

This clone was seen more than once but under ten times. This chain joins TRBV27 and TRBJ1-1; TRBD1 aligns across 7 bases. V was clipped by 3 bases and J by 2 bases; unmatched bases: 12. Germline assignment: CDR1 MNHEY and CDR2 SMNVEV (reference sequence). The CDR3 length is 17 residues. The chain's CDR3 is CASSFSFVKGANTEAFF. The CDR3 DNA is TGTGCCAGCAGTTTCTCATTCGTGAAGGGGGCCAACACTGAAGCTTTCTTT.

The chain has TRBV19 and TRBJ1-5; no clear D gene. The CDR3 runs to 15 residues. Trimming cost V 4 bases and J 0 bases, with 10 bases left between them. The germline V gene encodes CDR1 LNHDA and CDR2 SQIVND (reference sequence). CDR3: CASSSSDSSNQPQHF. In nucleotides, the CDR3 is TGTGCCAGTAGTAGTTCGGACTCTAGCAATCAGCCCCAGCATTTT. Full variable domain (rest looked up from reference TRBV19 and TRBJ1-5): DGGITQSPKYLFRKEGQNVTLSCEQNLNHDAMYWYRQDPGQGLRLIYYSQIVNDFQKGDIAEGYSVSREKKESFPLTVTSAQKNPTAFYLCASSSSDSSNQPQHFGDGTRLSIL.

CDR3 nucleotide sequence: TGTGCCAGCAGTCCCCCAGGGACAGTACCCACCGGGGAGCTGTTTTTT. This sequence encodes CASSPPGTVPTGELFF. The chain is built from TRBV27 and TRBJ2-2; TRBD1 matches at 7 bases. V shed 5 bases, J shed 4 bases, and the junction held 10 bases outside the gene matches. This CDR3 contains 16 residues. Germline-derived CDR1 and CDR2 are MNHEY and SMNVEV (reference sequence).

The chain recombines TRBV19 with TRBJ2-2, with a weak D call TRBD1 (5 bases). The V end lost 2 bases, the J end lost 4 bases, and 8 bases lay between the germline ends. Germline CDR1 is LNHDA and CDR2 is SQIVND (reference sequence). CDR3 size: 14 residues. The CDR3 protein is CASSIMGLTGELFF. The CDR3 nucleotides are TGTGCCAGTAGTATAATGGGGCTCACCGGGGAGCTGTTTTTT.

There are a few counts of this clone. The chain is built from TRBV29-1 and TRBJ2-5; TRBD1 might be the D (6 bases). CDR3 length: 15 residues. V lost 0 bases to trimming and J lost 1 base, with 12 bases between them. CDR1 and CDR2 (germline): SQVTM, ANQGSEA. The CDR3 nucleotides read TGCAGCGTTGAAGATGGACAGAGATCCCAAGAGACCCAGTACTTC. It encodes CSVEDGQRSQETQYF.

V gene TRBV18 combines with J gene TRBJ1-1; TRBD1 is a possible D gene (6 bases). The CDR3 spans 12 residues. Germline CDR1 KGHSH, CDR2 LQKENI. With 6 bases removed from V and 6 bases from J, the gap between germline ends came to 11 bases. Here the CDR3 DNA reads TGTGCCAGCTCGTCGACAGGACCTGAAGCTTTCTTT. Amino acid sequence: CASSSTGPEAFF.

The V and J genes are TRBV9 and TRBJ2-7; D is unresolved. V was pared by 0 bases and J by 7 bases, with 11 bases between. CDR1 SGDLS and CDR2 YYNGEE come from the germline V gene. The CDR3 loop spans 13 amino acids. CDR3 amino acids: CASSVDETNEQYF. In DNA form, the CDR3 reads TGTGCCAGCAGCGTAGATGAAACAAATGAGCAGTACTTC.